The 23 T cell receptor beta chains listed next were all sequenced from one sample in a study of shared clonotypes between healthy human individuals (dated by TCRdb to about 2020). Library construction relied on the immunoSEQ multiplex PCR assay. TCRdb mirrors the immuneACCESS table, restricted to in-frame sequences. Some clones are absent from its copies; in checked studies, under half trace to an unresolved V gene, and the reason for the others is unknown. This sample gives a few million clones in total; more than 80% of them show up just once. About 0.39% of the sample goes to the ten largest clones. The source material was naive CD4+ T cells from PBMCs. This specimen's cell subset or site label, per the study, means: CD45RA+ positively selected. These receptors came from a man younger than 35 in good health. Some clones in this sample may be carry-over from other donors' samples.

J is TRBJ1-4 and V is TRBV5-4; 7 nucleotides align to TRBD1. Losses at the gene ends were 4 bases for V and 5 bases for J; bases not matched to a gene: 11. The germline V gene encodes CDR1 SGHNT and CDR2 YYREEE (reference sequence). This CDR3 has 16 amino acids. The CDR3: CASSHHGDSKNEKLFF. DNA for the CDR3: TGTGCCAGCAGCCACCACGGGGACAGCAAAAATGAAAAACTGTTTTTT.

The rearrangement joins TRBV6-5 to TRBJ1-3, with D maybe TRBD1 (5 bases). Germline CDR1 MNHEY, CDR2 SVGAGI. V was pared by 5 bases and J by 0 bases, with 11 bases between. CDR3 size: 15 residues. The CDR3, as DNA: TGTGCCAGCAGTAACAGGCAAACCTCTGGAAACACCATATATTTT. This codes for CASSNRQTSGNTIYF.

The V and J genes are TRBV5-4 and TRBJ1-1, with TRBD1 as a possible D gene (5 bases). CDR3 length: 13 residues. Germline assignment: CDR1 SGHNT and CDR2 YYREEE (reference sequence). Between the trimmed V and J ends, which lost 2 bases and 1 base, there was a span of 6 bases. The CDR3 region has the DNA TGTGCCAGCAGCTTAGGGGAGAACACTGAAGCTTTCTTT. Encoded protein: CASSLGENTEAFF.

V gene TRBV27 combines with J gene TRBJ1-5; maybe TRBD1 (6 bases). The CDR3 runs to 14 residues. In germline, CDR1 is MNHEY, CDR2 SMNVEV (reference sequence). V was cut by 5 bases and J by 4 bases, with 12 bases left in between. CDR3 residues: CASSPGVGNQPQHF. The CDR3 DNA sequence: TGTGCCAGCAGTCCAGGGGTGGGAAATCAGCCCCAGCATTTT.

V and J are TRBV7-3 and TRBJ2-5; tentative D call: TRBD2 (5 bases). Germline values: CDR1 SGHTA, CDR2 FQGTGA. This CDR3 comprises 12 residues. Trimming stripped 8 bases from V and 7 bases from J, with 14 bases between. The CDR3 region is CASGPGVGTQYF. CDR3 sequence (DNA): TGTGCCAGCGGACCCGGGGTGGGGACCCAGTACTTC.

This clone was recorded only once. J is TRBJ2-3 and V is TRBV5-1; D is uncertain. CDR1 is SGHRS and CDR2 is YFSETQ in the germline V gene. This CDR3 spans 14 amino acids. Trimming took 1 base from V and 2 from J, leaving 8 bases between them. CDR3 protein: CASSLREITDTQYF. The CDR3 region has the DNA TGCGCCAGCAGCTTGCGTGAGATCACAGATACGCAGTATTTT.

V usage is TRBV2 and J usage is TRBJ1-5; 7 nucleotides align to TRBD1. V gave up 5 bases and J gave up 7 bases; unmatched junction bases: 5. Germline lookup yields CDR1 SNHLY and CDR2 FYNNEI. The CDR3 covers 13 residues. CDR3 region: CASSFTGVQPQHF. The CDR3 region has the DNA TGTGCCAGCAGTTTTACAGGGGTCCAGCCCCAGCATTTT. The variable domain in full, with the rest retrieved from reference TRBV2 and TRBJ1-5, is EPEVTQTPSHQVTQMGQEVILRCVPISNHLYFYWYRQILGQKVEFLVSFYNNEISEKSEIFDDQFSVERPDGSNFTLKIRSTKLEDSAMYFCASSFTGVQPQHFGDGTRLSIL.

V gene TRBV2 combines with J gene TRBJ1-1; 7 bases are shared with TRBD1. This CDR3 region has 13 residues. After removal of 4 bases from V and 8 bases from J, the junction contained 7 bases not matched to a gene. Germline loops: CDR1 SNHLY, CDR2 FYNNEI. The CDR3 DNA reads TGTGCCAGCAGTGTGGAGGGGGCGAAAGAAGCTTTCTTT. Translation: CASSVEGAKEAFF. The full variable domain, rest sourced from reference TRBV2 and TRBJ1-1, is EPEVTQTPSHQVTQMGQEVILRCVPISNHLYFYWYRQILGQKVEFLVSFYNNEISEKSEIFDDQFSVERPDGSNFTLKIRSTKLEDSAMYFCASSVEGAKEAFFGQGTRLTVV.

V is TRBV10-3 and J is TRBJ1-1; D not certain. CDR1 and CDR2 from the germline V gene are ENHRY and SYGVKD. The germline V and J ends were trimmed by 1 base and 5 bases, with 8 bases remaining between them. This CDR3 region has 13 residues. In DNA form, the CDR3 reads TGTGCCATCAGTGAGTACGTAGGTACTGAAGCTTTCTTT. Protein sequence: CAISEYVGTEAFF.

The chain combines TRBV27 with TRBJ2-7, with TRBD2 matching over 13 bases. Germline trimming cut 4 bases from V and 0 bases from J; bases unmatched to any gene: 18. CDR1 and CDR2 (germline): MNHEY, SMNVEV (reference sequence). The CDR3 contains 21 residues. In DNA form, the CDR3 reads TGTGCCAGCAGTTCTTACAACCGAGGACTAGCGGGAGCCAAAAGCTCCTACGAGCAGTACTTC. Translation: CASSSYNRGLAGAKSSYEQYF.

About this clone itself: The sample has other DNA sequences that encode this CDR3 too. The genes are TRBV18 and TRBJ2-3, with 11 bases that match TRBD1. The germline V gene has CDR1 KGHSH and CDR2 LQKENI. There are 15 residues in the CDR3. Trimming took 0 bases from V and 4 from J; bases not matched to a gene: 0. The CDR3, as DNA: TGTGCCAGCTCACCACCGGGACAGGGGGCAGATACGCAGTATTTT. Translating gives CASSPPGQGADTQYF.

The chain is built from TRBV2 and TRBJ2-1; no definite D call. The CDR3 is made up of 14 amino acids. V was cut by 6 bases and J by 2 bases, with 11 bases left in between. Germline assignment: CDR1 SNHLY and CDR2 FYNNEI. CDR3 protein: CASRTDGAYNEQFF. The CDR3 DNA reads TGTGCCAGCAGGACGGACGGTGCCTACAATGAGCAGTTCTTC.

This sequence joins TRBV5-4 and TRBJ2-2; a possible D gene is TRBD2 (5 bases). This CDR3 is 14 amino acids long. Trimming pared 4 bases from V and 6 bases from J, leaving 13 bases between. Germline V gives CDR1 SGHNT, CDR2 YYREEE (reference sequence). This chain's CDR3 is CASSPQTSPGELFF. Written as DNA, the CDR3 is TGTGCCAGCAGCCCCCAAACTAGTCCCGGGGAGCTGTTTTTT.

The chain recombines TRBV18 with TRBJ2-3; no clear D gene. Trimming shortened V by 2 bases and J by 0 bases, and 12 bases separated the two germline ends. Germline loops: CDR1 KGHSH, CDR2 LQKENI. The length of the CDR3 is 16 residues. The CDR3: CASSPSRRPSTDTQYF. CDR3 in DNA: TGTGCCAGCTCACCATCCCGGCGGCCTAGCACAGATACGCAGTATTTT.

The V call is TRBV7-3, the J call TRBJ2-5, with TRBD2 matching over 12 bases. Germline V CDR1 and CDR2: SGHTA, FQGTGA. The length of the CDR3 is 16 residues. Germline trimming cut 5 bases from V and 0 bases from J; bases unmatched to any gene: 4. This CDR3 is CASSPGLAGYQETQYF. CDR3 sequence (DNA): TGTGCCAGCAGCCCTGGACTAGCGGGGTACCAAGAGACCCAGTACTTC.

The rearrangement links TRBV9 to TRBJ2-1; TRBD2 is a possible D gene (6 bases). The V end lost 3 bases, the J end lost 8 bases, and 15 bases lay between the germline ends. CDR1 is SGDLS and CDR2 is YYNGEE in the germline V gene. This CDR3 contains 14 residues. Written as DNA, the CDR3 is TGTGCCAGCAGCGAACCGACTAGGATCGATGAGCAGTTCTTC. Amino acid sequence: CASSEPTRIDEQFF.

This chain uses TRBV5-1 with TRBJ1-2; weak D call: TRBD1 (5 bases). This CDR3 spans 17 amino acids. Germline loops: CDR1 SGHRS, CDR2 YFSETQ. V lost 4 bases, J lost 8 bases, and 27 bases lay in between. The CDR3 loop reads CASSKQSGGAVFSGYTF. The CDR3 nucleotides read TGCGCCAGCAGCAAACAGAGTGGGGGTGCCGTTTTTTCGGGCTACACCTTC.

V gene TRBV14 combines with J gene TRBJ2-3; possible D gene TRBD1, 6 bases. Germline lookup yields CDR1 SGHDN and CDR2 FVKESK. This CDR3 is built from 15 residues. Trimming took 0 bases from V and 6 from J, leaving 13 bases between them. This CDR3 reads CASSQDRHTGDTQYF. The CDR3 nucleotides read TGTGCCAGCAGCCAAGATCGGCATACAGGGGATACGCAGTATTTT.

The V call is TRBV4-3, the J call TRBJ2-3; 10 positions agree with TRBD2. V shed 1 base, J shed 6 bases, and the junction held 10 bases outside the gene matches. The germline CDR1 and CDR2 sequences are LGHNA and YSLEER. CDR3 length: 17 amino acids. CDR3 residues: CASSQVGRLAGVDTQYF. In nucleotides, the CDR3 is TGCGCCAGCAGCCAAGTGGGTCGGCTAGCGGGAGTCGATACGCAGTATTTT.

This clone was detected only once. The chain links TRBV2 to TRBJ2-5; D is uncertain. Between the trimmed V and J ends, which lost 4 bases and 5 bases, there was a span of 8 bases. The CDR3 runs 12 residues. From germline, CDR1 is SNHLY and CDR2 FYNNEI. CDR3 DNA: TGTGCCAGCAGTGTGGTGGTTGAGACCCAGTACTTC. The encoded protein is CASSVVVETQYF.

The chain links TRBV11-3 to TRBJ2-1; D unresolved. Germline assignment: CDR1 SGHNT and CDR2 YENEEA. CDR3 size: 13 residues. V lost 5 bases and J lost 8, with 13 bases in between. The CDR3 nucleotides read TGTGCCAGCAGCGCTAACCCCAACTATGAGCAGTTCTTC. This codes for CASSANPNYEQFF.

CDR3 DNA sequence: TGTGCCAGTAGCCCACCCGGCCCGGGACGGCAGAACACTGAAGCTTTCTTT. Translated: CASSPPGPGRQNTEAFF. V and J are TRBV19 and TRBJ1-1; D possibly corresponds to TRBD1 (5 bases). The germline V gene has CDR1 LNHDA and CDR2 SQIVND (reference sequence). The CDR3 runs to 17 residues. Deletions cut 6 bases from V and 1 base from J, with 21 bases between.

The gene calls are TRBV28 and TRBJ1-5; no reliable D call. CDR3 length: 14 amino acids. V was trimmed by 3 bases and J by 4 bases, leaving 10 bases between them. Germline CDR1 is MDHEN and CDR2 is SYDVKM. The CDR3 protein is CASSLWQSNQPQHF. The DNA for the CDR3 is TGTGCCAGCAGTTTGTGGCAGAGTAATCAGCCCCAGCATTTT.